This T cell receptor (beta chain) was observed in a study of blood T cell repertoires in COVID-19. Across the whole study: In each case, the material was cDNA or gDNA derived from T cells, B-cell-depleted T cells, or PBMCs.

In the study's own analysis: Counts of nucleated cells, estimated from reference gene primer amplification, were obtained. Generated by immunoSEQ multiplex PCR, the TCRdb table keeps only in-frame clones and is missing some. V, J and clone size were drawn from that table, and D and trimming were deduced from the DNA. The sample shows fewer than 350,000 clones, 88% of them seen only once. CDR1 is SGHRS, CDR2 YFSETQ, per germline. CDR3 size: 16 residues. After removal of 4 bases from V and 6 bases from J, the junction contained 12 bases not matched to a gene. Residents of approximately 25 US areas, aged about 18 to 95 years, made up the participants. All recovered Cohort 3 donors got two negative PCRs, got clearance, or saw symptom resolution.

Specimen: PBMCs or T cells enriched from blood (not recorded which). This chain connects TRBV5-1 to TRBJ2-7; TRBD1 matches at 11 bases. This clonotype was obtained from a woman in her thirties who had recovered from COVID-19. The CDR3 sequence is CASSPNGRTGGFEQYF. In DNA form, the CDR3 reads TGCGCCAGCAGCCCAAATGGCAGGACAGGGGGCTTCGAGCAGTACTTC. Combining the CDR3 with reference TRBV5-1 and TRBJ2-7 gives the whole variable domain KAGVTQTPRYLIKTRGQQVTLSCSPISGHRSVSWYQQTPGQGLQFLFEYFSETQRNKGNFPGRFSGRQFSNSRSEMNVSTLELGDSALYLCASSPNGRTGGFEQYFGPGTRLTVT.